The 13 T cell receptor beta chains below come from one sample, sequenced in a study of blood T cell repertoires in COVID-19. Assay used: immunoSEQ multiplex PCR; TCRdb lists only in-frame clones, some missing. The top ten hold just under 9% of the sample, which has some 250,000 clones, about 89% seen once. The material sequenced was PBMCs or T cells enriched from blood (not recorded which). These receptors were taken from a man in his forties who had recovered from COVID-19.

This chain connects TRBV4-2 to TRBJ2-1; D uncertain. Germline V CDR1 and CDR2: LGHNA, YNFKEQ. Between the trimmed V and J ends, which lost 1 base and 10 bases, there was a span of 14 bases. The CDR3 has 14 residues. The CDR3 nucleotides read TGTGCCAGCAGCCAAGTCGCGGCTCCCGGGGAGCAGTTCTTC. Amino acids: CASSQVAAPGEQFF.

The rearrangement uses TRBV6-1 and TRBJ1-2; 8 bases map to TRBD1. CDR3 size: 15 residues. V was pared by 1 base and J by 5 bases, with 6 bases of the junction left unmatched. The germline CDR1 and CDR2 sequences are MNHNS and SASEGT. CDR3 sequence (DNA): TGTGCCAGCAGTGAAGGGTACAGGGGGGAATATGGCTACACCTTC. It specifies CASSEGYRGEYGYTF.

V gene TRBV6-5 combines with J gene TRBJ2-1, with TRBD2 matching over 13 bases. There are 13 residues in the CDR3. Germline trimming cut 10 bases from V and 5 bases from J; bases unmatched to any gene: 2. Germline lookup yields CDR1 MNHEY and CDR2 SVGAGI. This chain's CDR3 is CATGTSGDNEQFF. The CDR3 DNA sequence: TGTGCCACCGGGACTAGCGGGGACAATGAGCAGTTCTTC.

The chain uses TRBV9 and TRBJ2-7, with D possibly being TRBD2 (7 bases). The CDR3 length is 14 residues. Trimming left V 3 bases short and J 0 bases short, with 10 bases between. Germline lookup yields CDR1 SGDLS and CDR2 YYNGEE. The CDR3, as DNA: TGTGCCAGCAGCGAGGGGGGGGACTCCTACGAGCAGTACTTC. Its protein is CASSEGGDSYEQYF.

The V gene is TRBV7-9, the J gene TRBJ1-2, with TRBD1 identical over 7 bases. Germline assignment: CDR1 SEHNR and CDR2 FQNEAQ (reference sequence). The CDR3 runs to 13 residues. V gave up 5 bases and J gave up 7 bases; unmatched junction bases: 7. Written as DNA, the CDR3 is TGTGCCAGCAGCGACAGGGTTGAGCGTGGCTACACCTTC. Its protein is CASSDRVERGYTF.

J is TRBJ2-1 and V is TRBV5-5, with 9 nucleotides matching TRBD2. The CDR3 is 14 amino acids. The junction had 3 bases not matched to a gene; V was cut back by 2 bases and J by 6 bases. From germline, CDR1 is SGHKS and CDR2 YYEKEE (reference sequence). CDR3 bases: TGTGCCAGCAGCTTCCGACTAGCGGCCAATGAGCAGTTCTTC. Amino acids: CASSFRLAANEQFF.

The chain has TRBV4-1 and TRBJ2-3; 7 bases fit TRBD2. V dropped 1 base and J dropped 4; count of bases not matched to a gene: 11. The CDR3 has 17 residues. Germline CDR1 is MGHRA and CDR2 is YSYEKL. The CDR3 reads CASSQVGGLVSADTQYF. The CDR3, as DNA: TGCGCCAGCAGCCAAGTCGGTGGACTAGTCTCGGCAGATACGCAGTATTTT.

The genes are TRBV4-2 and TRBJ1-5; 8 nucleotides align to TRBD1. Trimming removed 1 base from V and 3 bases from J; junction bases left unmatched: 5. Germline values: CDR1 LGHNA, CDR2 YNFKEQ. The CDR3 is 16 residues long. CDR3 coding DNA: TGTGCCAGCAGCCAAGGGACAGGGAGTAACAATCAGCCCCAGCATTTT. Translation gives CASSQGTGSNNQPQHF.

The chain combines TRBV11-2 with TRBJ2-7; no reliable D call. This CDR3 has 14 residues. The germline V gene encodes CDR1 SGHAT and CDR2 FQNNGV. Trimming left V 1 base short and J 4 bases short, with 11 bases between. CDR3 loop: CASSLVVRQYEQYF. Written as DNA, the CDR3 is TGTGCCAGCAGCTTAGTCGTCAGACAATACGAGCAGTACTTC.

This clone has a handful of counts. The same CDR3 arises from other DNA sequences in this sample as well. DNA for the CDR3: TGTGCCAGCAGTCGACTAGCGGCCAATGAGCAGTTCTTC. It encodes CASSRLAANEQFF. The J gene is TRBJ2-1, the V gene TRBV7-8; 9 bases line up with TRBD2. Germline V gene data show CDR1 as SGHVS and CDR2 as FQNEAQ. The V and J ends lost 6 bases and 6 bases, in that order; junction bases with no gene match: 3. The CDR3 is made up of 13 amino acids.

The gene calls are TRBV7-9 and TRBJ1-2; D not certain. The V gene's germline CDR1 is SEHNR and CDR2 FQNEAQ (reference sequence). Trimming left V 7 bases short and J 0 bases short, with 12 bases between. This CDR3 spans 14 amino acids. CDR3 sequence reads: CASNPLLANYGYTF. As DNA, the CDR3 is TGTGCCAGCAATCCCTTGCTAGCTAACTATGGCTACACCTTC.

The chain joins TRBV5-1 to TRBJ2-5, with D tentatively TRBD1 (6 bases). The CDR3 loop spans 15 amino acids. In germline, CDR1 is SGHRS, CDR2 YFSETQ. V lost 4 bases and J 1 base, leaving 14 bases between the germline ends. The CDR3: CASSGYTGPQETQYF. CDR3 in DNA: TGCGCCAGCAGCGGGTATACAGGGCCCCAAGAGACCCAGTACTTC.

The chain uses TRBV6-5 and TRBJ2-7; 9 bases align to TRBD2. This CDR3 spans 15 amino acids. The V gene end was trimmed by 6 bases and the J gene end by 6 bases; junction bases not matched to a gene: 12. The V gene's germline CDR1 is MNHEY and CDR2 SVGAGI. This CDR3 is CASRYTGTSFSEQYF. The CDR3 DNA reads TGTGCCAGCAGATATACCGGGACTAGCTTCTCCGAGCAGTACTTC.